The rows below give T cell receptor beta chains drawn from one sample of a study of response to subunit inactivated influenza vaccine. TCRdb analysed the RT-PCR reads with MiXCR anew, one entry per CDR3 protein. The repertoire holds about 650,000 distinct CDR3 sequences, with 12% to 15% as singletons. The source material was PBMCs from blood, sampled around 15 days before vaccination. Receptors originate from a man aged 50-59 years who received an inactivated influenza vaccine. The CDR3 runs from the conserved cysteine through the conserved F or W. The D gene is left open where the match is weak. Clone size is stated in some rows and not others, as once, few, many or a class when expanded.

CDR3 DNA: TGTGCCAGCAGTTCCAGACAGGGGGGGAACATTCAGTACTTC
CDR3 protein: CASSSRQGGNIQYF
V gene: TRBV28
J gene: TRBJ2-4
D gene: TRBD1
clone size: many

CDR3 DNA: TGTGCCAGCAGCTTAGAACGTCAGGCTCTCGGAAATGAGCAGTTCTTC
CDR3 protein: CASSLERQALGNEQFF
V gene: TRBV7-9
J gene: TRBJ2-1
D gene: .
clone size: .

CDR3 DNA: TGTGCCAGCAGCCACGGGACCCGTGCTAGCACAGATACGCAGTATTTT
CDR3 protein: CASSHGTRASTDTQYF
V gene: TRBV4-2
J gene: TRBJ2-3
D gene: .
clone size: few

CDR3 DNA: TGTGCCAGCAGCCAGGACATCTCCTACCCCTACGAGCAGTACTTC
CDR3 protein: CASSQDISYPYEQYF
V gene: TRBV6-1
J gene: TRBJ2-7
D gene: .
clone size: few

CDR3 DNA: TGTGCCACCCGACTAGCGGGGGCCGGGGGTGAGCAGTTCTTC
CDR3 protein: CATRLAGAGGEQFF
V gene: TRBV10-3
J gene: TRBJ2-1
D gene: TRBD2
clone size: few

CDR3 DNA: TGTGCCACCAGTGACCGGGGGACAGGGGGTTTGGAGACCCAGTACTTC
CDR3 protein: CATSDRGTGGLETQYF
V gene: TRBV24-1
J gene: TRBJ2-5
D gene: TRBD1
clone size: .

CDR3 DNA: TGCGCCAGCAGCTTGGCGCCGGGGAACAATGAGCAGTTCTTC
CDR3 protein: CASSLAPGNNEQFF
V gene: TRBV5-1
J gene: TRBJ2-1
D gene: .
clone size: .

CDR3 DNA: TGTGCCATCAGTGAACGGGGGGGGATTAGGAACACTGAAGCTTTCTTT
CDR3 protein: CAISERGGIRNTEAFF
V gene: TRBV10-3
J gene: TRBJ1-1
D gene: .
clone size: few

CDR3 DNA: TGTGCCAGCAGCTCGGGACAGGAGTCCTACGAGCTGTACTTC
CDR3 protein: CASSSGQESYELYF
V gene: TRBV7-9
J gene: TRBJ2-7
D gene: TRBD1
clone size: .

CDR3 DNA: TGTGCCGCCGCCCCAGGGGGAATTTCACCCCTCCACTTT
CDR3 protein: CAAAPGGISPLHF
V gene: TRBV10-3
J gene: TRBJ1-6
D gene: TRBD1
clone size: .

CDR3 DNA: TGTGCCAGCAGAGAACCCGGGGGCGAGCAGCACTTC
CDR3 protein: CASREPGGEQHF
V gene: TRBV12-3/TRBV12-4
J gene: TRBJ2-7
D gene: .
clone size: .

CDR3 DNA: TGTGCCAGCAGTTTGGACGGCCAAGAGACCCAGTACTTC
CDR3 protein: CASSLDGQETQYF
V gene: TRBV12-3/TRBV12-4
J gene: TRBJ2-5
D gene: .
clone size: many

CDR3 DNA: TGTGCCAGCAAACCGCAAGGTGTTGGTTCTAACTATGGCTACACCTTC
CDR3 protein: CASKPQGVGSNYGYTF
V gene: TRBV7-9
J gene: TRBJ1-2
D gene: .
clone size: few

CDR3 DNA: TGCGCCAGCATCTCTCACGGGGGACAGGGTGCGAACGAGCAGTACTTC
CDR3 protein: CASISHGGQGANEQYF
V gene: TRBV10-2
J gene: TRBJ2-7
D gene: TRBD1
clone size: .

CDR3 DNA: TGCAGTGCCGGGACGAGCGATGGCTACACCTTC
CDR3 protein: CSAGTSDGYTF
V gene: TRBV20-1
J gene: TRBJ1-2
D gene: .
clone size: many

CDR3 DNA: TGTGCCAGCAGCTCCGGGGACCCCTGGGATACGCAGTATTTT
CDR3 protein: CASSSGDPWDTQYF
V gene: TRBV11-2
J gene: TRBJ2-3
D gene: .
clone size: few

CDR3 DNA: TGTGCCAGCAGAAAAATGGGGACTAGTGTCTACAATGAGCAGTTCTTC
CDR3 protein: CASRKMGTSVYNEQFF
V gene: TRBV6-2/TRBV6-3
J gene: TRBJ2-1
D gene: TRBD2
clone size: .

CDR3 DNA: TGTGCCAGCAGTTACTCGACCGACGAGCAGTACTTC
CDR3 protein: CASSYSTDEQYF
V gene: TRBV6-6
J gene: TRBJ2-7
D gene: .
clone size: .

CDR3 DNA: TGCAGTGCTAGAGGGAGCGGGGGATCAGATACGCAATATTTT
CDR3 protein: CSARGSGGSDTQYF
V gene: TRBV20-1
J gene: TRBJ2-3
D gene: TRBD2
clone size: few